Described below is a single T cell receptor beta chain sequence and its context. What it recognizes is unknown. This sample is part of a study of lymphopenia after photon versus proton radiotherapy. Study results and caveats: A bigger post-nadir fall in TCR diversity correlated inversely with survival time in deceased patients. Post-nadir diversity loss with photons came from oligoclonal expansion, particularly CD8+ Temra cells.

The V gene lost 4 bases and the J gene lost 1 base, with 17 bases spanning the gap. The CDR3 is 17 residues long. Looked up from germline, CDR1 is SGHRS and CDR2 is YFSETQ. Clones were sequenced by immunoSEQ multiplex PCR, and TCRdb holds only the in-frame ones, with some missing. The sample has about 33,000 clones; 75% to 90% are singletons. This receptor was identified in a woman aged 45-60 years with pancreatic cancer. The starting material was peripheral blood, obtained from a patient treated with photon-based radiotherapy. V is TRBV5-1 and J is TRBJ2-2; a possible D gene is TRBD2 (7 bases). The CDR3 DNA reads TGCGCCAGCAGCGGGGAGGGGACACTCTGGAACACCGGGGAGCTGTTTTTT. Translated, it gives CASSGEGTLWNTGELFF.